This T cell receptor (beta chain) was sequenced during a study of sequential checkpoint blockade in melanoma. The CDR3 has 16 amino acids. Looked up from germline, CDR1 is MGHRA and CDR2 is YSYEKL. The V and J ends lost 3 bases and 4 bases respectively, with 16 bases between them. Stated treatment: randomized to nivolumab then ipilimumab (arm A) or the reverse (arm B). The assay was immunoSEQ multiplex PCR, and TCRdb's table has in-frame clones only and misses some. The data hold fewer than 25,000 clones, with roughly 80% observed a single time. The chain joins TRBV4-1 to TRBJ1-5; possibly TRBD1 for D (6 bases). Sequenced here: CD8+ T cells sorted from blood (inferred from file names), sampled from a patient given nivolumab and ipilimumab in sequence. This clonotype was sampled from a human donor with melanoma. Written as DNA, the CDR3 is TGCGCCAGCAGCCACTCTGGGGGCAGTATTAATCAGCCCCAGCATTTT. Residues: CASSHSGGSINQPQHF.